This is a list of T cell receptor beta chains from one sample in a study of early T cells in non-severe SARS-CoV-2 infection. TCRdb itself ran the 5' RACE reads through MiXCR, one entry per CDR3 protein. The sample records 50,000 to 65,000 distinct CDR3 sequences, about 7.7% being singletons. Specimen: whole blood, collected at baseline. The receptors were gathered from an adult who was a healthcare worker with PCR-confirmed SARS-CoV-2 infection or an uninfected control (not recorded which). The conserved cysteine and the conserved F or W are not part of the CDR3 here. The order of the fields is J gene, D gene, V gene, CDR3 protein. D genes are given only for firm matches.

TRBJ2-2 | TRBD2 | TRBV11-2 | ASSITSGGTGELF
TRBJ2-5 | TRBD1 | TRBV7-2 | ASTWRDRGETQY
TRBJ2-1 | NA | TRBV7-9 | ASSLGGRYNEQF
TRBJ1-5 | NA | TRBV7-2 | ASSSEGQYSNQPQH
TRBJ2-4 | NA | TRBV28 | ASSLWAIGRQNIQY
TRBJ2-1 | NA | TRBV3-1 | ASSQEPEGEQF
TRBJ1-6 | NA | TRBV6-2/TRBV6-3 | ASRKLSDGQYNSPLH
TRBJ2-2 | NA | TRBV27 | ASSLGTRASGELF
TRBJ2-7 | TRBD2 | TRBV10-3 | AISDRTSPYEQY
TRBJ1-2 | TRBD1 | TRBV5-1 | ASSLGQGLGYT
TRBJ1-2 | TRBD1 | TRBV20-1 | SARVPDRGWDYGYT
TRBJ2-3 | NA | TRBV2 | ASSYASATDTQY
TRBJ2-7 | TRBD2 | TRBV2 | ASSEALDPTSGKEQY
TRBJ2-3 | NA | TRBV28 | ASSFMGATQY
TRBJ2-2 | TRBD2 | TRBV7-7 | ASRGGQTGELF
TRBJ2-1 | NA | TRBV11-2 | ASSSHYSGGEQF
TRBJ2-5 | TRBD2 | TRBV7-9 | ASSRTSGIMQETQY
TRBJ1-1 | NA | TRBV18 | ASSTGVNTEAF
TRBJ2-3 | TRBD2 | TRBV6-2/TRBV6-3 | ASTQYEWTSVTDTQY
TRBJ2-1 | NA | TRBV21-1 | ASSKEIPSQLAGGPSNEQF
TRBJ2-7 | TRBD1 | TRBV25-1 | ASSEAGGGYEQY
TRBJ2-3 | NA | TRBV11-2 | ASSRLSRTDTQY
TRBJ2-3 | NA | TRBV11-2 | ASRPDRNTDTQY
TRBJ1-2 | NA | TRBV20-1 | SARSGPQNTNYGYT
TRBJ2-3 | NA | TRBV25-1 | ASRGGTTPDTQY
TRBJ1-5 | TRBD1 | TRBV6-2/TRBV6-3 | ASSYGGTGGNQPQH
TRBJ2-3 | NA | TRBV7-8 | ASSLPGGKGPGTDTQY
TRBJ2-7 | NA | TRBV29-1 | SVEGTARAEQY
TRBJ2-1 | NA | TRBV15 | ATSRVLEVGEQF
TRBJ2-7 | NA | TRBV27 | AVAVGAGYEQY
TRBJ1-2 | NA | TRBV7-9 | ASSFGDYGYT
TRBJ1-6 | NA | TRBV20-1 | SASPRYRPDSPLH
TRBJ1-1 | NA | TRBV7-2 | ASSFQGPNTEAF
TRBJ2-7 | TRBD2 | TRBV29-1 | SVDTSGINEQY
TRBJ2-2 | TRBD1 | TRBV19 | ASSLETGTNTGELF
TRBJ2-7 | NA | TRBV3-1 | ASSRTLATSSYEQY
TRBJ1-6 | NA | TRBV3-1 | ASSSQGNSPLH
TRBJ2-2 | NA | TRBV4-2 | ASSKTGEVTGELF
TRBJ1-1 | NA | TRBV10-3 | AISQTDMNTEAF
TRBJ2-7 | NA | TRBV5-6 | ASSPRPTVYEQY
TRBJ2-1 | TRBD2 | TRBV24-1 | ATSARGLAREQF
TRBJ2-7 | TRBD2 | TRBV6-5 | ASSYGALAGNYEQY
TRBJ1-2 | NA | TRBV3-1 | ASSQENYGYT
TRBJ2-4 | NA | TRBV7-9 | ASSPYPRGGKNIQY
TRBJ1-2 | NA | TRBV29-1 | SVEDGSAGSHGYT
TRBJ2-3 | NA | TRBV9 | ASSVVGGSTDTQY
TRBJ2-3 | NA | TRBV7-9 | ASSGASAQY
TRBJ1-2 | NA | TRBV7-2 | ASSPPGVYGYT
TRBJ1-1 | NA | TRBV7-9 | ASSLVIMNTEAF
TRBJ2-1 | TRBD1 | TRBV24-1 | ATSDNRDRVSYNEQF
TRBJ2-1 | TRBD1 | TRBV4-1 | ASSQDLEGQGLEDEQF
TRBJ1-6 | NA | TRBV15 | ATTDSYNSPLH
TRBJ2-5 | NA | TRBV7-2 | ASSFKQETQY
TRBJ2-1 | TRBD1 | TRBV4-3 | ASSKGRQGSEQF